These T cell receptor beta chains were read from a single sample in a study of cytomegalovirus exposure and HLA in healthy donors. Clones were sequenced by immunoSEQ multiplex PCR, and TCRdb holds only the in-frame ones, with some missing. The sample carries 95,000 to 100,000 clones, about 74% recorded once. Sequences were obtained from PBMCs. The receptor set was obtained from a male donor in good health and CMV-seronegative. Each CDR3 is given without its conserved first and last residue.

CDR3aa	v_gene
ASSQASRQYGYT	TRBV4-3
ASSSPGQVAEQY	TRBV5-1
ASTSGLQGVYSNQPQH	TRBV28
ASSTPGQGFGANVLT	TRBV19
ASSLGLDNSYEQY	TRBV5-4
ASRSATSADEQY	TRBV4-3
ASSNGLAGGVYNEQF	TRBV5-4
ASSLQGAAGNTIY	TRBV28
ASSQLTGASGNTIY	TRBV4-1
ASSFLVASGSLHQETQY	TRBV5-1